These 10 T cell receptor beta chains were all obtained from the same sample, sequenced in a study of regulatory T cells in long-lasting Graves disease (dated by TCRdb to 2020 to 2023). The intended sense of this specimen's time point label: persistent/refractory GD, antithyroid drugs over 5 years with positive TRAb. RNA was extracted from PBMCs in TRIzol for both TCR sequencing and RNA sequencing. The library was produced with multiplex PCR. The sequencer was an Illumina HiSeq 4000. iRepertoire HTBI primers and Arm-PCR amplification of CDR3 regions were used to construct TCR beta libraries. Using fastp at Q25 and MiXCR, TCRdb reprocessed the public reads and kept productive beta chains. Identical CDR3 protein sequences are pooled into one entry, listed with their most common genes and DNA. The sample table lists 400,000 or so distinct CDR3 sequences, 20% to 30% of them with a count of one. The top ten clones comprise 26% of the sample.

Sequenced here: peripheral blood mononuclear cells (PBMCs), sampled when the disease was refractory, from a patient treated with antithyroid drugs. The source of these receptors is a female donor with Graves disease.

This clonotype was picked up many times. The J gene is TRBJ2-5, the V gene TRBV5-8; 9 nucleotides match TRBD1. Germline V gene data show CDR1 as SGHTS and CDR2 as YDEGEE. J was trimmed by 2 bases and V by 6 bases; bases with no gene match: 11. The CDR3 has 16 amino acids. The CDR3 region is CASNLFRDRDQETQYF. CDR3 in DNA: TGTGCCAGCAACCTATTCCGGGACAGGGATCAAGAGACCCAGTACTTC.

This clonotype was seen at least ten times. The CDR3 here is CASSLGPSPGVLTF. DNA for the CDR3: TGTGCCAGCAGCTTAGGCCCATCACCAGGGGTCCTGACTTTC. The V gene is TRBV7-3, the J gene TRBJ2-6; perhaps TRBD1 as D (5 bases). Germline CDR1 SGHTA, CDR2 FQGTGA. V shed 2 bases and J shed 13 bases, with 15 bases lying between them. This CDR3 is 14 amino acids long.

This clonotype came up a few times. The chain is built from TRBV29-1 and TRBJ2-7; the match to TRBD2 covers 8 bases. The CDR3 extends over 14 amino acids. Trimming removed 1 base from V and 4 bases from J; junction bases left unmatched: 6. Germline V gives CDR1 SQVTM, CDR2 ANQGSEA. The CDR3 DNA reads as TGCAGCGTTGAAGCCCAGCGGGAGAGGTACGAGCAGTACTTC. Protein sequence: CSVEAQRERYEQYF.

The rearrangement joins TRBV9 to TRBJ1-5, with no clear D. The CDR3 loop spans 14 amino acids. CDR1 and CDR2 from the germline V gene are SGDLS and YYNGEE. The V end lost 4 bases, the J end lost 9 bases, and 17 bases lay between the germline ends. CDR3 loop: CASSPSYQSVPQHF. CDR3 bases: TGTGCCAGCAGCCCCTCGTACCAATCCGTGCCCCAGCATTTT.

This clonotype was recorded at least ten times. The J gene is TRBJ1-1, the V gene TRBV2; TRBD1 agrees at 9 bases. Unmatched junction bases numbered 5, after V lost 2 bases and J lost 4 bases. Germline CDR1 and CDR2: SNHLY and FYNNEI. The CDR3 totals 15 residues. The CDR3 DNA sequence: TGTGCCAGCAGTGAACCGGGACAGGGTGGCACTGAAGCTTTCTTT. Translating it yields CASSEPGQGGTEAFF.

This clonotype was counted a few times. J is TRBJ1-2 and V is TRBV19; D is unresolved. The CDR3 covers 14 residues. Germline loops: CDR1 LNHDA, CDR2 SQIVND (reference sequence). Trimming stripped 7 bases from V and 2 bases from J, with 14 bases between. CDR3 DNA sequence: TGTGCCAGTACCCCGGGAAATTTAAACTATGGCTACACCTTC. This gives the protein CASTPGNLNYGYTF. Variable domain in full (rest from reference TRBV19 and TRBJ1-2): DGGITQSPKYLFRKEGQNVTLSCEQNLNHDAMYWYRQDPGQGLRLIYYSQIVNDFQKGDIAEGYSVSREKKESFPLTVTSAQKNPTAFYLCASTPGNLNYGYTFGSGTRLTVV.

The CDR3 DNA reads as TGTGCCAGCACGACCGGGACACCGAGCTCCTACGAGCAGTACTTC. Translated: CASTTGTPSSYEQYF. V and J are TRBV25-1 and TRBJ2-7; weak D call: TRBD1 (6 bases). Trimming stripped 7 bases from V and 0 bases from J, with 16 bases between. The CDR3 runs to 15 residues. Germline V lookup: CDR1 MGHDK, CDR2 SYGVNS.

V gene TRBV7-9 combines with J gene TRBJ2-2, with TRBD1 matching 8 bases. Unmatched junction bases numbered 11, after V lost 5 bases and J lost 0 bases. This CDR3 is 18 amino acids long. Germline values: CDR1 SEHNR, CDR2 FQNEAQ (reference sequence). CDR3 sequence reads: CASSPWAGDRTNTGELFF. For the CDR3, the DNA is TGTGCCAGCAGCCCTTGGGCAGGGGACAGGACGAACACCGGGGAGCTGTTTTTT. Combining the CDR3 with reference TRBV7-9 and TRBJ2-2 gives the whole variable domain DTGVSQNPRHKITKRGQNVTFRCDPISEHNRLYWYRQTLGQGPEFLTYFQNEAQLEKSRLLSDRFSAERPKGSFSTLEIQRTEQGDSAMYLCASSPWAGDRTNTGELFFGEGSRLTVL.

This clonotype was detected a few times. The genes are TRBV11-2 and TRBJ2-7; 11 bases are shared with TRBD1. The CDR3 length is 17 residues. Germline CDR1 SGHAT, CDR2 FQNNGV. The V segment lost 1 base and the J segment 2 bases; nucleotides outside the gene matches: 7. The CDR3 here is CASSLGPTGQGAYEQYF. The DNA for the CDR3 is TGTGCCAGCAGCTTAGGCCCAACGGGACAGGGGGCCTACGAGCAGTACTTC. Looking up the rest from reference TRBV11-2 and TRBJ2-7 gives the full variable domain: EAGVAQSPRYKIIEKRQSVAFWCNPISGHATLYWYQQILGQGPKLLIQFQNNGVVDDSQLPKDRFSAERLKGVDSTLKIQPAKLEDSAVYLCASSLGPTGQGAYEQYFGPGTRLTVT.

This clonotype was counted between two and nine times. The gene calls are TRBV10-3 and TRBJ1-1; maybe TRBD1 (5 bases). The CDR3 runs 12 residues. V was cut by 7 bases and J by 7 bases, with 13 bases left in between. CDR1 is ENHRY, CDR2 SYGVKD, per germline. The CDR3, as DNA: TGTGCCATCAAAGGAGATCAGGGTGAAGCTTTCTTT. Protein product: CAIKGDQGEAFF.